The clone carrying this TCR beta chain was counted at least ten times. The antigen remains undetermined. Germline V CDR1 and CDR2: MGHRA, YSYEKL. This CDR3 is built from 17 residues. V gave up 1 base and J gave up 0 bases; unmatched junction bases: 8. Every patient was untreated before thyroid surgery. These data are taken from a study of metastatic and nonmetastatic thyroid tumors. For the study at large: Repertoires from malignant and benign thyroid patients were compared across blood and tumor or nodule tissue. Overall study results and limits: The reported finding was significantly higher TCR beta diversity in malignant thyroid tumors relative to benign nodules, in blood and tumor.

Original processing methods: CDR3 was compared across clinicopathological groups, and the resulting differences were used to build a distant-metastasis classifier for papillary thyroid cancer. TCRdb re-called the PCR reads with MiXCR. The V and J calls and clone size are TCRdb's, not the authors'. The table records 25,000 to 35,000 clones, 10% to 14% of them present only once. The source of this sequence is a female donor with papillary thyroid cancer or a benign thyroid nodule (not recorded which). Some clones in this sample may be carry-over from other donors' samples. Sequencing was carried out using blood. The V and J genes are TRBV4-1 and TRBJ2-7; 8 bases agree with TRBD2. CDR3 nucleotides: TGCGCCAGCAGCCAAGCTGCTAGCGGGTTTTCCTCCTACGAGCAGTACTTC. The encoded protein is CASSQAASGFSSYEQYF.